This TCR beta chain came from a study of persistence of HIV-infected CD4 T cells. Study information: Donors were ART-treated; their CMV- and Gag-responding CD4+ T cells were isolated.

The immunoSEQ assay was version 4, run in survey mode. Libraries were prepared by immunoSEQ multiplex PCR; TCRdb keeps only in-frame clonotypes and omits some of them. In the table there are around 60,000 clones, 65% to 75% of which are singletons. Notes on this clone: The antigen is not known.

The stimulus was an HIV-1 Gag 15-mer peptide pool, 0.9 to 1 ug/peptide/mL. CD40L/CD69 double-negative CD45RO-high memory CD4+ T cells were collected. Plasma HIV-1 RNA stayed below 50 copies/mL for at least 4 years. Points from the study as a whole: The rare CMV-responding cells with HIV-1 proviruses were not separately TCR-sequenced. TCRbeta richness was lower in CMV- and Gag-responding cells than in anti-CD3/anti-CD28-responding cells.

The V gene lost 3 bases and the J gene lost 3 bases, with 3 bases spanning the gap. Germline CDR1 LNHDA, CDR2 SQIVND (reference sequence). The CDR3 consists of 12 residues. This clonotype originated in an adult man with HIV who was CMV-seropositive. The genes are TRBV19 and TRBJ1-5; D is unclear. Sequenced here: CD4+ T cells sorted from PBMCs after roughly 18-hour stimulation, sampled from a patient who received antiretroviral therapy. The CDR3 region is CASSMINQPQHF. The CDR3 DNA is TGTGCCAGTAGTATGATCAATCAGCCCCAGCATTTT.